This T cell receptor (beta chain) is drawn from a study of cytomegalovirus exposure and HLA in healthy donors. Study-wide points: It was found in a later analysis that first-cohort TCR clusters tended to co-occur in the approximately 130 validation repertoires. In vitro work confirmed that a few CMV-associated chains recognize CMV antigens.

To note about this clone: The antigen is not known.

Per germline, CDR1 PRHDT and CDR2 FYEKMQ (reference sequence). The V gene end was trimmed by 0 bases and the J gene end by 0 bases; junction bases not matched to a gene: 8. The CDR3 is 19 amino acids. The assay was immunoSEQ multiplex PCR, and TCRdb's table has in-frame clones only and misses some. Here the sample spans some 160,000 clones, approximately 90% being singletons. The receptor was derived from a man between 18 and 29 years old in good health and CMV-seronegative. Material: PBMCs. This chain joins TRBV13 and TRBJ2-3, with TRBD2 matching over 11 bases. CDR3 sequence: CASSLGLAGERPSTDTQYF. The CDR3 DNA is TGTGCCAGCAGCTTAGGACTAGCGGGGGAGCGCCCTAGCACAGATACGCAGTATTTT.